Listed below are T cell receptor beta chains from one sample, sequenced in a study of cytomegalovirus exposure and HLA in healthy donors. Assay used: immunoSEQ multiplex PCR; TCRdb lists only in-frame clones, some missing. The table has about 180,000 clones, more than 65% seen once; the top ten hold approximately 1.3%. Sequencing input: PBMCs. These receptors originate from a man aged 25-40 years in good health and CMV-seronegative. The CDR3 runs from the conserved cysteine through the conserved F or W. A D gene is named only where the DNA matches it firmly. Some rows mark clone size as missing; the rest say once, few, many or name a class of expanded clone.

clone size,J gene,D gene,V gene,CDR3 DNA,CDR3 protein
-,TRBJ1-2,TRBD1,TRBV4-1,TGCGCCAGCAGCCTCCGGACAGGGGGAGACTATGGCTACACCTTC,CASSLRTGGDYGYTF
-,TRBJ1-1,-,TRBV19,TGTGCCAGTAGCGATACTCAGCGAAGGAACACTGAAGCTTTCTTT,CASSDTQRRNTEAFF
-,TRBJ1-6,-,TRBV7-2,TGTGCCAGCAGCTTTGACTCCAGGACAAATTCACCCCTCCACTTT,CASSFDSRTNSPLHF
-,TRBJ1-5,TRBD1,TRBV18,TGTGCCAGCTCACCCGACGGGCCGGGACAGGGGGACCAGCCCCAGCATTTT,CASSPDGPGQGDQPQHF
once,TRBJ2-7,-,TRBV4-1,TGCGCCAGCAGCCAAGGGGGGGATTACGAGCAGTACTTC,CASSQGGDYEQYF
-,TRBJ1-1,-,TRBV19,TGTGCCAGTAGTTCCGTACAGGCGGGGGAAGATGAAGCTTTCTTT,CASSSVQAGEDEAFF
-,TRBJ2-1,TRBD2,TRBV6-5,TGTGCCAGCAGTCTAGTAGCGGGAGGACGCAATGAGCAGTTCTTC,CASSLVAGGRNEQFF
once,TRBJ1-1,-,TRBV15,TGTGCCACCAGCACAGGGACTGAAATGAACACTGAAGCTTTCTTT,CATSTGTEMNTEAFF
-,TRBJ2-7,-,TRBV28,TGTGCCAGCACCCCTGGGGGCCCTATCAACGAGCAGTACTTC,CASTPGGPINEQYF
-,TRBJ2-7,TRBD1,TRBV19,TGTGCCAGTAGTAACCGGGACAGGGTTTACGAGCAGTACTTC,CASSNRDRVYEQYF
-,TRBJ2-7,TRBD1,TRBV7-9,TGTGCCAGCAGCTTAGGGGACAGAGACTACGAGCAGTACTTC,CASSLGDRDYEQYF
-,TRBJ1-1,TRBD1,TRBV9,TGTGCCAGCAGCCTGAGGGACAGTCAGAACACTGAAGCTTTCTTT,CASSLRDSQNTEAFF
once,TRBJ1-1,TRBD1,TRBV25-1,TGTGCCAGCACCAGACAGGGCGGCGCTGAAGCTTTCTTT,CASTRQGGAEAFF
-,TRBJ1-2,TRBD1,TRBV28,TGTGCCAGCACTATCTGGGCAGGGGGCTATGGCTACACCTTC,CASTIWAGGYGYTF
-,TRBJ1-2,TRBD1,TRBV25-1,TGTGCCAGTAGGGGGGCGGACAGGGGGCGCAACTATGGCTACACCTTC,CASRGADRGRNYGYTF
-,TRBJ2-1,TRBD2,TRBV9,TGTGCCAGCAGCGTAGTCCCAGCGGGAGATATATATGAGCAGTTCTTC,CASSVVPAGDIYEQFF
-,TRBJ2-2,-,TRBV15,TGTGCCACCGGGCCGGGACAACCGAACACCGGGGAGCTGTTTTTT,CATGPGQPNTGELFF
once,TRBJ2-2,-,TRBV7-2,TGTGCCAGCAGCCCGGGGGACAGTAACACCGGGGAGCTGTTTTTT,CASSPGDSNTGELFF
-,TRBJ2-7,-,TRBV30,TGTGCCTGGACTAGCGAGCACTCCTACGAGCAGTACTTC,CAWTSEHSYEQYF
-,TRBJ2-2,TRBD2,TRBV18,TGTGCCAGCTCAGGTACTAGCGGGAGCACCGGGGAGCTGTTTTTT,CASSGTSGSTGELFF
-,TRBJ2-1,-,TRBV28,TGTGCCAGCACCTCATCTCAGGTCGACAATGAGCAGTTCTTC,CASTSSQVDNEQFF
-,TRBJ2-2,TRBD2,TRBV9,TGTGCCAGCAACTCCCCCGGACTAGCGGGGGACCCGAACACCGGGGAGCTGTTTTTT,CASNSPGLAGDPNTGELFF
-,TRBJ1-5,-,TRBV7-8,TGTGCCAGCAGCTTAGATGATAGTCAGCCCCAGCATTTT,CASSLDDSQPQHF
-,TRBJ1-5,-,TRBV5-1,TGCGCCAGCAGCTTGGACGGGCGGGAAGGTCAGCCCCAGCATTTT,CASSLDGREGQPQHF
-,TRBJ2-7,-,TRBV7-9,TGTGCCAGCAGCTTAGACCGAAATAGCGAGCAGTACTTC,CASSLDRNSEQYF
once,TRBJ1-1,-,TRBV4-3,TGCGCCAGCAGCCAAGATTGGGCGACGAACACTGAAGCTTTCTTT,CASSQDWATNTEAFF
few,TRBJ2-7,TRBD2,TRBV30,TGTGCCTATATCCCTACCGGGGGGTACGAGCAGTACTTC,CAYIPTGGYEQYF
-,TRBJ2-7,-,TRBV7-3,TGTGCCAGCAGCTCCCTAGACAGGCTCGAGCAGTACTTC,CASSSLDRLEQYF
-,TRBJ1-1,TRBD1,TRBV29-1,TGCAGCGTTAACGCTTTACGGGACAGGGCGAACACTGAAGCTTTCTTT,CSVNALRDRANTEAFF
once,TRBJ1-4,-,TRBV7-3,TGTGCCAGCAGCGGGGGGGCTGGGGAAAAACTGTTTTTT,CASSGGAGEKLFF
once,TRBJ2-7,TRBD2,TRBV7-8,TGTGCCAGCAGCTTAGATTTGGCTAGCGGGAGCTACAGTAGGTCCGAGCAGTACTTC,CASSLDLASGSYSRSEQYF
-,TRBJ2-1,TRBD2,TRBV7-8,TGTGCCAGCATTAAAACTAGCGGGTATTACAATGAGCAGTTCTTC,CASIKTSGYYNEQFF
-,TRBJ2-7,-,TRBV6-5,TGTGCCAGCAGTTACCTCGGGGCTAGCGTCTACGAGCAGTACTTC,CASSYLGASVYEQYF
-,TRBJ2-5,-,TRBV5-5,TGTGCCAGCAGCTTGGCGGGTGGAGAGACCCAGTACTTC,CASSLAGGETQYF
-,TRBJ2-7,-,TRBV11-1,TGTGCCAGCAGCCCTCGCACTAGCTCCTACGAGCAGTACTTC,CASSPRTSSYEQYF
few,TRBJ2-3,-,TRBV29-1,TGCAGCGCCCGAGTCACGGATACGCAGTATTTT,CSARVTDTQYF
-,TRBJ2-5,TRBD2,TRBV6-6,TGTGCCAGCATCGCGCGGGAGGGCGGGGAGACCCAGTACTTC,CASIAREGGETQYF
-,TRBJ2-7,TRBD1,TRBV7-8,TGTGCCAGCAGCCCGCGGACAGGGCCCTACGAGCAGTACTTC,CASSPRTGPYEQYF
-,TRBJ2-7,TRBD1,TRBV4-1,TGCGCCAGCAGCCAAGCCCCGGGACAGGGGTACGAGCAGTACTTC,CASSQAPGQGYEQYF
-,TRBJ2-5,-,TRBV2,TGTGCCAGCAGTGTTCCGGGAGTGGAGACCCAGTACTTC,CASSVPGVETQYF
-,TRBJ2-3,TRBD1,TRBV6-5,TGTGCCAGCACCCTAACAGGGGAAACAGATACGCAGTATTTT,CASTLTGETDTQYF
-,TRBJ2-5,TRBD2,TRBV30,TGTGCCTGGGCCCGAACTAGCGGCCAAGAGACCCAGTACTTC,CAWARTSGQETQYF
-,TRBJ2-4,TRBD1,TRBV5-4,TGTGCCAGCAGCTTGCGACAGGGGATAGCCAAAAACATTCAGTACTTC,CASSLRQGIAKNIQYF
-,TRBJ2-3,-,TRBV7-3,TGTGCCAGCAGCACGGGGGATTTCACAGATACGCAGTATTTT,CASSTGDFTDTQYF
-,TRBJ2-1,-,TRBV28,TGTGCCAGCAGTTACTCCGGGACTGGGAACTACGTGACCTACAATGAGCAGTTCTTC,CASSYSGTGNYVTYNEQFF
-,TRBJ2-7,TRBD2,TRBV6-6,TGTGCCAGCAGTTCTAGCGGGAGCTCCTACGAGCAGTACTTC,CASSSSGSSYEQYF
-,TRBJ1-4,-,TRBV19,TGTGCCAGTAGCAGCGGACAGTCCCGAACGACTAATGAAAAACTGTTTTTT,CASSSGQSRTTNEKLFF
-,TRBJ2-7,-,TRBV27,TGTGCCAGCAGTTTAATTTGGGACCCGGGACAACTTAGGGGCGAGCAGTACTTC,CASSLIWDPGQLRGEQYF
few,TRBJ2-5,TRBD1,TRBV30,TGTGCCTGGACAACAGGGGGGTGGGAGACCCAGTACTTC,CAWTTGGWETQYF
-,TRBJ2-7,-,TRBV5-1,TGCGCCAGCAGCTTGGTTGGCGGGTATCTCTCCTACGAGCAGTACTTC,CASSLVGGYLSYEQYF
few,TRBJ2-1,-,TRBV6-1,TGTGCCAGCAGTGAATCGGGTTCCCACAATGAGCAGTTCTTC,CASSESGSHNEQFF
once,TRBJ2-7,-,TRBV14,TGTGCCAGCAGCCATTCAGGGGTGGCCGAGCAGTACTTC,CASSHSGVAEQYF